This TCR beta chain was identified during a study of blood T cell repertoires in COVID-19. Across the whole study: The analysed material was cDNA or gDNA that came from T cells, B-cell-depleted T cells, or PBMCs.

Enrollees, about 18 to 100 years old, lived in roughly 24 US areas. Participant-given clinical history determined each cohort assignment. This clone occurred a few times. Generated by immunoSEQ multiplex PCR, the TCRdb table keeps only in-frame clones and is missing some. The profile covers a few hundred thousand clones, with 75% to 90% appearing a single time and about 9.5% taken by the ten largest. The V gene lost 2 bases and the J gene lost 8 bases, with 6 bases spanning the gap. CDR3 length: 11 amino acids. Germline values: CDR1 ENHRY, CDR2 SYGVKD. This clonotype was obtained from a woman aged 35 to 49 who had recovered from COVID-19. The rearrangement joins TRBV10-3 to TRBJ1-1; the D gene is possibly TRBD1 (5 bases). Sequenced: PBMCs or T cells enriched from blood (not recorded which). CDR3 in amino acids: CAISEGQEAFF. CDR3 sequence (DNA): TGTGCCATCAGTGAGGGACAAGAAGCTTTCTTT.